This TCR beta chain was sequenced in a study of blood T cell repertoires in COVID-19. Overall study: The samples span acute and convalescent COVID-19 from the United States, Italy and Spain.

The study drew participants aged roughly 18 to 95 years from roughly 25 US areas. Cohorts were assigned according to the clinical history that participants reported. What the recovered Cohort 3 donors had was two negative PCRs, clearance, or symptom resolution. Germline V gene sequence: CDR1 GTSNPN, CDR2 SVGIG (reference sequence). The germline V and J ends were trimmed by 2 bases and 4 bases, with 12 bases remaining between them. There are 14 residues in the CDR3. Data came from immunoSEQ multiplex PCR; TCRdb stores just in-frame clones and leaves some out. The sample has under 450,000 clones, about 90% seen once.

The V call is TRBV30, the J call TRBJ1-5, with a possible D match to TRBD1 (6 bases). The clonotype originates from a woman in her twenties or thirties who had recovered from COVID-19. Sequences were obtained from PBMCs or T cells enriched from blood (not recorded which). As DNA, the CDR3 is TGTGCCTGGAGTAAGGTTCAGGGGAATCAGCCCCAGCATTTT. Translation gives CAWSKVQGNQPQHF.